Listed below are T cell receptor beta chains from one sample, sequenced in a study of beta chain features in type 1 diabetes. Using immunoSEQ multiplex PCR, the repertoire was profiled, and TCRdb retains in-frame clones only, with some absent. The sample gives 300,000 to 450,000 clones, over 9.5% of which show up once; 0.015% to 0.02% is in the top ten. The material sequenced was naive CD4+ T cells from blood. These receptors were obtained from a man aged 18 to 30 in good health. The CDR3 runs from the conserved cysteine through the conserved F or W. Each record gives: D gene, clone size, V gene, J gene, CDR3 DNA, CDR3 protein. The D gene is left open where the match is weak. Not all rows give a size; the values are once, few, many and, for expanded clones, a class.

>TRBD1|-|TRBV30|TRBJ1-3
TGTGCCTGGAGTGTACTACAGGGGCCTGGAAACACCATATATTTT
CAWSVLQGPGNTIYF
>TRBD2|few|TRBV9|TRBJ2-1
TGTGCCAGCAGCGCCGAAACTAGCGGGGGGGGCTTGTTCTTC
CASSAETSGGGLFF
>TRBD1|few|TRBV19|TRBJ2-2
TGTGCCAGTAGGGACAGGGGAACCACCGGGGAGCTGTTTTTT
CASRDRGTTGELFF
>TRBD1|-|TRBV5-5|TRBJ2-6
TGTGCCAGCAGCACCCCGGGACAGAGCTCTGGGGCCAACGTCCTGACTTTC
CASSTPGQSSGANVLTF
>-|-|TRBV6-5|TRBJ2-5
TGTGCCACCGCCCTGAGATCGGGGACCCAGTACTTC
CATALRSGTQYF
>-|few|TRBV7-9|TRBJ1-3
TGTGCCAGCAGCTTAGCGCGGGCGAGCTCTGGAAACACCATATATTTT
CASSLARASSGNTIYF
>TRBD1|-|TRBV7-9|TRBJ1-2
TGTGCCAGCAGCTCACCCGGGGACAGAAGGGGCTACACCTTC
CASSSPGDRRGYTF
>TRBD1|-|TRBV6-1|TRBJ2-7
TGTGCCAGTCAACAGGGGGCGAGGTACGAGCAGTACTTC
CASQQGARYEQYF
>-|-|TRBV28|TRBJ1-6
TGTGCCAGTACGACGGGGGGATCCTATAATTCACCCCTCCACTTT
CASTTGGSYNSPLHF
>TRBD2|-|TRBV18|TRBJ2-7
TGTGCCAGCTCACCGGGACTAGCGGGAGTTGCTCGGGAGCAGTACTTC
CASSPGLAGVAREQYF
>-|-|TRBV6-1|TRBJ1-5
TGTGCCAGCCGCTGGAGGGTCGGTCAGCCCCAGCATTTT
CASRWRVGQPQHF
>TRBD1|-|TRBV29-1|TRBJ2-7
TGCAGCGTTGCGAAAGGCAGGGGGCGATACGAGCAGTACTTC
CSVAKGRGRYEQYF
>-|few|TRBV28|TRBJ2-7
TGTGCCAGCAGTTTTGCGCCGGGCTACGAGCAGTACTTC
CASSFAPGYEQYF
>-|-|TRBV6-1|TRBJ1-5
TGTGCCAGCAGTGAAGATGCGTTGGCGTCACAAGGGAGTCAGCCCCAGCATTTT
CASSEDALASQGSQPQHF
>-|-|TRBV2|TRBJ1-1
TGTGCCAGCAGCCGATTGAGAACGGGGAACACTGAAGCTTTCTTT
CASSRLRTGNTEAFF
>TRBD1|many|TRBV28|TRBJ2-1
TGTGCCAGCAGCCGCGGACAGGGCGTTGGCAATGAGCAGTTCTTC
CASSRGQGVGNEQFF
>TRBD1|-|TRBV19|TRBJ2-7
TGTGCCACTGGGACAGGGGGTCGCGAGCAGTACTTC
CATGTGGREQYF
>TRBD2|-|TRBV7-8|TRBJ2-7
TGTGCCAGCAGCTTAGTTGGTAGGGACTATGGCGAGCAGTACTTC
CASSLVGRDYGEQYF
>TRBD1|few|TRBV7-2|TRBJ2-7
TGTGCCAGCAGCCCTTCGAGGACAGGGGGCTACGAGCAGTACTTC
CASSPSRTGGYEQYF
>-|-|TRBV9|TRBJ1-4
TGTGCCAGCAGCGCATCCGGAGGCAGGTTGATTGGTGAAAAACTGTTTTTT
CASSASGGRLIGEKLFF
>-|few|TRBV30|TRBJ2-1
TGTGCCTGGAGCCCGGGATACAATGAGCAGTTCTTC
CAWSPGYNEQFF
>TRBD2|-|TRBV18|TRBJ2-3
TGTGCCAGCTCACCAACTAGCGGGAGAGGAGATACGCAGTATTTT
CASSPTSGRGDTQYF
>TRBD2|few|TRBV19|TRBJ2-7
TGTGCCAGTAGTATCCCCCGGGGAGTAGCGGGAGCTCAAAACGAGCAGTACTTC
CASSIPRGVAGAQNEQYF
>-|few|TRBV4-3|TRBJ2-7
TGCGCCAGCAGCCAAGACGGCTTAATTAGCAACGAGCAGTACTTC
CASSQDGLISNEQYF
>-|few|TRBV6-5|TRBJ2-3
TGTGCCAGCAGGTTCGCCGGGACTCGCACAGATACGCAGTATTTT
CASRFAGTRTDTQYF
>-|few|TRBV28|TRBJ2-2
TGTGCCAGCAGTTCCTGGGGCAGTAACACCGGGGAGCTGTTTTTT
CASSSWGSNTGELFF
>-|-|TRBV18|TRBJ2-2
TGTGCCAGCTCACCACGCCCCAGGGATAACACCGGGGAGCTGTTTTTT
CASSPRPRDNTGELFF
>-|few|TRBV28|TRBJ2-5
TGTGCCAGCAGTAGCGGTCTACAGGGAGGGGGAGAGACCCAGTACTTC
CASSSGLQGGGETQYF
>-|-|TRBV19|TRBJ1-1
TGTGCCAGTAGTATAGACAGGGGCAACACTGAAGCTTTCTTT
CASSIDRGNTEAFF